These 18 T cell receptor beta chains were all obtained from the same sample, sequenced in a study of T cell repertoires in cytomegalovirus infection. TCRdb processed the reads anew with MiXCR; each CDR3 protein has one entry. This sample yields about 150,000 distinct CDR3 sequences, of which roughly a quarter are seen a single time; 10% to 11% belongs to the top ten. The sequenced material came from PBMCs. The receptors were gathered from a human donor in good health (CMV status not recorded). Some clones in this sample may be carry-over from other donors' samples.

Concerning this clonotype: A read error may explain this, as a much larger clone is one base away. The rearrangement links TRBV6-6 to TRBJ1-1; D is unresolved. CDR3 length: 13 residues. Per the germline V gene, CDR1 is MNHNY and CDR2 is SVGAGI (reference sequence). CDR3 region: CASSFSQNTEALF. In DNA, the CDR3 is TGTGCCAGCAGTTTTTCCCAGAACACTGAAGCTTTATTT.

In this sample, this clonotype turned up many times. The rearrangement joins TRBV6-6 to TRBJ2-3; D not certain. The germline V gene has CDR1 MNHNY and CDR2 SVGAGI (reference sequence). V was clipped by 6 bases and J by 2 bases, with 9 bases between them. The CDR3 runs 13 residues. CDR3 protein: CASRRRATDTQYF. CDR3 sequence (DNA): TGTGCCAGCAGGAGACGGGCCACAGATACGCAGTATTTT.

The chain has TRBV10-3 and TRBJ1-1, with 7 bases lining up with TRBD1. The CDR3 has 13 amino acids. V shed 8 bases and J 4 bases; nucleotides not matched to a gene: 7. Germline assignment: CDR1 ENHRY and CDR2 SYGVKD. The DNA of the CDR3 is TGTGCCATCGGGAGACAGGGACCCACTGAAGCTTTCTTT. It yields the protein CAIGRQGPTEAFF.

About this clonotype itself: A single base separates this from a much larger clone, so it may be a read error. This chain connects TRBV7-2 to TRBJ2-3; TRBD1 aligns across 9 bases. Germline-derived CDR1 and CDR2 are SGHTA and FQGNSA. The CDR3 covers 16 residues. With 5 bases clipped from V and 3 bases from J, the junction kept 9 bases outside the gene matches. CDR3 sequence: CASSPGQGRLTDTQYF. The CDR3 bases are TGTGCCAGCAGCCCGGGACAGGGACGGCTTACAGATACGCAGTATTTT.

This clonotype was counted once. The chain uses TRBV19 and TRBJ1-2; D gene ambiguous. The CDR3 sequence is 14 residues long. The V end lost 11 bases, the J end lost 4 bases, and 20 bases lay between the germline ends. From germline, CDR1 is LNHDA and CDR2 SQIVND (reference sequence). The chain's CDR3 is CAATRGADGYGYTF. For the CDR3, the DNA is TGTGCCGCCACCCGGGGTGCCGACGGCTATGGCTACACCTTC.

The chain is built from TRBV19 and TRBJ1-2; the match to TRBD1 covers 11 bases. The germline V gene has CDR1 LNHDA and CDR2 SQIVND (reference sequence). J was trimmed by 4 bases and V by 2 bases; bases with no gene match: 3. The CDR3 has 15 amino acids. CDR3 residues: CASSIRTGGAYGYTF. The CDR3 DNA reads as TGTGCCAGTAGTATAAGGACAGGGGGCGCCTATGGCTACACCTTC.

This clonotype was counted ten times or more. This chain links TRBV7-2 with TRBJ1-1, with unresolved D. CDR3 length: 13 amino acids. Trimming pared 1 base from V and 5 bases from J, leaving 8 bases between. Germline CDR1 and CDR2: SGHTA and FQGNSA. CDR3 region: CASSLELGTEAFF. For the CDR3, the DNA is TGTGCCAGCAGCTTAGAACTCGGGACTGAAGCTTTCTTT.

This clonotype was counted only a few times. The chain carries TRBV2 and TRBJ1-1; D remains unclear. Germline V gene sequence: CDR1 SNHLY, CDR2 FYNNEI. The length of the CDR3 is 13 residues. Trimming pared 5 bases from V and 4 bases from J, leaving 11 bases between. The CDR3 coding sequence is TGTGCCAGCAGTAAATTTGATGGCACTGAAGCTTTCTTT. This encodes CASSKFDGTEAFF.

This clonotype appeared a few times. This CDR3 is CASSLAGASGTYEQYF. The DNA of the CDR3 is TGTGCCAGCAGTTTAGCGGGGGCTAGCGGTACCTACGAGCAGTACTTC. The genes are TRBV12-3 or TRBV12-4 and TRBJ2-7; TRBD2 is a possible D gene (7 bases). V lost 0 bases to trimming and J lost 2 bases, with 14 bases between them. The CDR3 consists of 16 residues.

This clonotype was counted a few times. The chain has TRBV19 and TRBJ2-4; TRBD2 agrees at 11 bases. The CDR3 spans 16 residues. The germline gives CDR1 LNHDA, CDR2 SQIVND (reference sequence). The V gene end was trimmed by 3 bases and the J gene end by 8 bases; junction bases not matched to a gene: 9. CDR3 residues: CASSMASGRKTDIQYF. Here the CDR3 DNA reads TGTGCCAGTAGTATGGCTAGCGGGAGGAAAACGGACATTCAGTACTTC. The full variable domain, completed using reference TRBV19 and TRBJ2-4, is DGGITQSPKYLFRKEGQNVTLSCEQNLNHDAMYWYRQDPGQGLRLIYYSQIVNDFQKGDIAEGYSVSREKKESFPLTVTSAQKNPTAFYLCASSMASGRKTDIQYFGAGTRLSVL.

Many counts were recorded for this clonotype. The chain recombines TRBV7-2 with TRBJ1-5; 10 bases are shared with TRBD1. The germline V gene encodes CDR1 SGHTA and CDR2 FQGNSA. J lost 1 base, V lost 3 bases, and 0 bases had no gene match. The CDR3 has 15 amino acids. The CDR3 here is CASSLGQGSNQPQHF. The CDR3 DNA is TGTGCCAGCAGCTTGGGACAGGGGAGCAATCAGCCCCAGCATTTT.

This clonotype has a count of ten or more. The gene calls are TRBV12-3 or TRBV12-4 and TRBJ2-7; TRBD1 is a possible D gene (5 bases). The V and J ends lost 3 bases and 3 bases respectively, with 9 bases between them. The CDR3 extends over 13 amino acids. DNA for the CDR3: TGTGCCAGCAGTTTTGACAGACTCTACGAGCAGTACTTC. It yields the protein CASSFDRLYEQYF.

The rearrangement joins TRBV28 to TRBJ1-4; D gene ambiguous. V was trimmed by 8 bases and J by 7 bases, leaving 17 bases between them. The CDR3 consists of 14 residues. The V gene's germline CDR1 is MDHEN and CDR2 SYDVKM. DNA of the CDR3: TGTGCCAGCGACCAGAACGGCGGAAGTGAAAAACTGTTTTTT. This sequence encodes CASDQNGGSEKLFF.

This clonotype was seen ten or more times. The rearrangement joins TRBV7-2 to TRBJ2-1; D uncertain. Trimming removed 0 bases from V and 6 bases from J, with 12 bases in between. Germline V lookup: CDR1 SGHTA, CDR2 FQGNSA. The length of the CDR3 is 15 residues. The CDR3 region has the DNA TGTGCCAGCAGCTTAGCGTTAGCTATCGGCAATGAGCAGTTCTTC. It is translated as CASSLALAIGNEQFF.

This clonotype was seen ten or more times. The chain is built from TRBV7-6 and TRBJ1-6, with 7 bases identical to TRBD1. Losses at the gene ends were 1 base for V and 7 bases for J; bases not matched to a gene: 4. The CDR3 extends over 15 amino acids. Germline V gene lookup returns CDR1 SGHVS and CDR2 FNYEAQ. CDR3 region: CASSLEAGGNSPLHF. CDR3 DNA: TGTGCCAGCAGCTTAGAGGCAGGGGGAAATTCACCCCTCCACTTT.

This clonotype was observed many times. The chain combines TRBV20-1 with TRBJ1-1; weak D call: TRBD1 (5 bases). The CDR3 covers 17 residues. V lost 0 bases, J lost 4 bases, and 21 bases lay in between. Germline V gives CDR1 DFQATT, CDR2 SNEGSKA (reference sequence). The CDR3 sequence is CSARDPGPVPGGTEAFF. The CDR3 DNA is TGCAGTGCTAGAGATCCCGGCCCAGTCCCGGGGGGCACTGAAGCTTTCTTT.

There are many counts of this clonotype. The genes are TRBV7-8 and TRBJ1-3; TRBD1 is a possible D gene (5 bases). This CDR3 is 16 amino acids long. V lost 2 bases and J lost 0, with 11 bases in between. From germline, CDR1 is SGHVS and CDR2 FQNEAQ. CDR3 region: CASSLSQGLSGNTIYF. For the CDR3, the DNA is TGTGCCAGCAGCTTATCCCAGGGCCTCTCTGGAAACACCATATATTTT.

The chain recombines TRBV11-2 with TRBJ2-3; the D gene could be TRBD1 or TRBD2 (6 bases each). The V and J ends lost 5 bases and 6 bases respectively, with 21 bases between them. Germline lookup yields CDR1 SGHAT and CDR2 FQNNGV. This CDR3 has 16 amino acids. As DNA, the CDR3 is TGTGCCAGCAGCCTTACTAGAGGGGGGCCGGGGGATACGCAGTATTTT. As protein: CASSLTRGGPGDTQYF.